This T cell receptor beta chain emerged from a study of T cell responses to AZD1222 COVID-19 vaccine. The protocol was immunoSEQ multiplex PCR, while the TCRdb copy is restricted to in-frame clones and leaves out a portion. Here the sample spans 250,000 to 300,000 clones, 94% being singletons. V shed 0 bases, J shed 1 base, and the junction held 8 bases outside the gene matches. The CDR3 totals 16 residues. CDR1 and CDR2 (germline): GTSNPN, SVGIG (reference sequence). The sequence was collected from an adult who received the AZD1222 COVID-19 vaccine. This sample comprised peripheral blood, obtained 28 days after the second AZD1222 dose. The V call is TRBV30, the J call TRBJ1-1, with TRBD1 matching over 7 bases. The CDR3 spells CAWSVRRGRRNTEAFF. Here the CDR3 DNA reads TGTGCCTGGAGTGTACGGAGGGGGCGAAGGAACACTGAAGCTTTCTTT.